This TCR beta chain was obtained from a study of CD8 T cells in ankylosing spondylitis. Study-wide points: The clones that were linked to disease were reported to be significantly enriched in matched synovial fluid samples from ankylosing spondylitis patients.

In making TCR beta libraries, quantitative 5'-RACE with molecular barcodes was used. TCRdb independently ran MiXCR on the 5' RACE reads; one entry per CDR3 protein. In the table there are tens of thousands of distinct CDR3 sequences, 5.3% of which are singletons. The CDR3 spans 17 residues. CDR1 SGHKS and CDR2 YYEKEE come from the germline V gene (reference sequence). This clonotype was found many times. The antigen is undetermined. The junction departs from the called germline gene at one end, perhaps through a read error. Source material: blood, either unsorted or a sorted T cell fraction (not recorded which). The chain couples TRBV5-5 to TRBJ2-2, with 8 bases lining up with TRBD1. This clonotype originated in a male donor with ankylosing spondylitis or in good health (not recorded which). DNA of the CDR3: TGTGTCAGCAGCTGGGCAGGCGGACAGGGATATACCGGGGAGCTGTTTTTT. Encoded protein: CVSSWAGGQGYTGELFF.